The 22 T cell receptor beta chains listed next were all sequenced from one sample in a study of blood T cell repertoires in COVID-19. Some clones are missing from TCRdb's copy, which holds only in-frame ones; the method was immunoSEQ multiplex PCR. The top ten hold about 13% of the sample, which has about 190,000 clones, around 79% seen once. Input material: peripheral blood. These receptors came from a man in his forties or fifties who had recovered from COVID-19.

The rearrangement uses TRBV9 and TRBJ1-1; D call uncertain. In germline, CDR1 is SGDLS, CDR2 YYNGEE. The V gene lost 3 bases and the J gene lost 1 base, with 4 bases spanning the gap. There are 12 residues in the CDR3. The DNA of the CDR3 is TGTGCCAGCAGCGCCAGGAACACTGAAGCTTTCTTT. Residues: CASSARNTEAFF.

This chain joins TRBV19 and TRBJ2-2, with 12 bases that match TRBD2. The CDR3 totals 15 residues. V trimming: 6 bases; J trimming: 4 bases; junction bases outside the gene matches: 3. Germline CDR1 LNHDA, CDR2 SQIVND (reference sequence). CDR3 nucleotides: TGTGCCAGTAGCCGACTAGCGGGAGCCACCGGGGAGCTGTTTTTT. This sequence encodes CASSRLAGATGELFF.

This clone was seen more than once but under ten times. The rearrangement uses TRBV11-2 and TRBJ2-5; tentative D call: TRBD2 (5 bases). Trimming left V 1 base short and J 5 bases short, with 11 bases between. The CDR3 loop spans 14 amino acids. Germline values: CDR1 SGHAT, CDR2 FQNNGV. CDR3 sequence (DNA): TGTGCCAGCAGCTTAGTCGGGGTTCAGGAGACCCAGTACTTC. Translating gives CASSLVGVQETQYF.

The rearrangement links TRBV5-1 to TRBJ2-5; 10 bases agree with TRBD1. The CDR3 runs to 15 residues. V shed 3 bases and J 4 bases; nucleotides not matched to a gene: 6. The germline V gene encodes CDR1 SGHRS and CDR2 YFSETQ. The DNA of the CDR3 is TGCGCCAGCAGCTCGACAGGGGGCGGACTAGAGACCCAGTACTTC. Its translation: CASSSTGGGLETQYF.

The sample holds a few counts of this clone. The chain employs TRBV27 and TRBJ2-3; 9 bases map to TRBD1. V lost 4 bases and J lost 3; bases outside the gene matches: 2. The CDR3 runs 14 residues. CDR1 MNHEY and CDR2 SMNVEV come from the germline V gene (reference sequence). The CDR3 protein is CASSWTGVTDTQYF. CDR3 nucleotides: TGTGCCAGCAGTTGGACAGGGGTTACAGATACGCAGTATTTT.

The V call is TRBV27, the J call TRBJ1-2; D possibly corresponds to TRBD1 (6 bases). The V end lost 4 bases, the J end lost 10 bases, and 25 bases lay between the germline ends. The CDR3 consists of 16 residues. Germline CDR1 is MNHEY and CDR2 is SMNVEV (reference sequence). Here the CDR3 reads CASSSPSGVGGADYTF. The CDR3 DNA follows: TGTGCCAGCAGTTCGCCGTCAGGGGTAGGGGGGGCAGACTACACCTTC.

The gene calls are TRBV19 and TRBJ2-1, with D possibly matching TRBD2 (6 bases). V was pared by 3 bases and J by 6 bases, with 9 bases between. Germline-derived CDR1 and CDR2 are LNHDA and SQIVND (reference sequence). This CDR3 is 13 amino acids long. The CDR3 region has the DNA TGTGCCAGTAGTATCCAGGGACTCAATGAGCAGTTCTTC. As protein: CASSIQGLNEQFF. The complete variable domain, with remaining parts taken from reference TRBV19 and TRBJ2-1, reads DGGITQSPKYLFRKEGQNVTLSCEQNLNHDAMYWYRQDPGQGLRLIYYSQIVNDFQKGDIAEGYSVSREKKESFPLTVTSAQKNPTAFYLCASSIQGLNEQFFGPGTRLTVL.

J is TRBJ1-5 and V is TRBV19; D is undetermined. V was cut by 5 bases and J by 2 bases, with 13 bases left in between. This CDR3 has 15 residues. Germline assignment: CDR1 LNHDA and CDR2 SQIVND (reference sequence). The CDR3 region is CASSLRGWGNQPQHF. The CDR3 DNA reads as TGTGCCAGTAGTCTACGGGGTTGGGGCAATCAGCCCCAGCATTTT.

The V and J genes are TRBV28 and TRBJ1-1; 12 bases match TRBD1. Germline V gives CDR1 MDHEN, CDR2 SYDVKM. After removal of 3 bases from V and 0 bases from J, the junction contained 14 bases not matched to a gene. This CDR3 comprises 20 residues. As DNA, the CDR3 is TGTGCCAGCAGTTTTGAAGACCCTCCGGGACAGGGGGCCATGAACACTGAAGCTTTCTTT. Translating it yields CASSFEDPPGQGAMNTEAFF.

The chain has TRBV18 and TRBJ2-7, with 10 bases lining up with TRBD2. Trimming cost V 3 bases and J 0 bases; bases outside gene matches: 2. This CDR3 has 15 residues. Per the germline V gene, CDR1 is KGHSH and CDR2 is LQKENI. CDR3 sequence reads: CASSPRLAGSYEQYF. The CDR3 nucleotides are TGTGCCAGCTCACCCCGACTAGCGGGCTCCTACGAGCAGTACTTC.

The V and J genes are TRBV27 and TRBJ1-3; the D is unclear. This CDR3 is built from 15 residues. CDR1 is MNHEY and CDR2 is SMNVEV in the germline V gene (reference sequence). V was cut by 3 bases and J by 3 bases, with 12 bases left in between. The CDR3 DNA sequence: TGTGCCAGCAGTTTCGACATAAGCAGTGGAAACACCATATATTTT. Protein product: CASSFDISSGNTIYF.

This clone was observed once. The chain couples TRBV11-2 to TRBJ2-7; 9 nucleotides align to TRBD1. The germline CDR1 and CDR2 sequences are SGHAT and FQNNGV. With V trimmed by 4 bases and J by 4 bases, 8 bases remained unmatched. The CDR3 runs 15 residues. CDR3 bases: TGTGCCAGCAGCTACCCGGACAGGGGAGGTTACGAGCAGTACTTC. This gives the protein CASSYPDRGGYEQYF.

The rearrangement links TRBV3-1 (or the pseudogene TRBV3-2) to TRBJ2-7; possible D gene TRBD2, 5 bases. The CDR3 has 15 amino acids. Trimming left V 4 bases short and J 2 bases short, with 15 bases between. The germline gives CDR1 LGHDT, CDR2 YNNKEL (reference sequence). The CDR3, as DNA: TGTGCCAGCAGCCGGGCGGCGGGCCCCACCTACGAGCAGTACTTC. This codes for CASSRAAGPTYEQYF.

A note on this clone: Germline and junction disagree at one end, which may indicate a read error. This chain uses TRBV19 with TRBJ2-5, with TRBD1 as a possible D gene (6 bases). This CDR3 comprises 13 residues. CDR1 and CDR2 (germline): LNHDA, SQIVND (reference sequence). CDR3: CASSIAQQGLKDF. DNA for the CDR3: TGTGCCAGTAGTATAGCTCAACAGGGCCTTAAGGACTTC. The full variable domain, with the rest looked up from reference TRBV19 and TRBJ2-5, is DGGITQSPKYLFRKEGQNVTLSCEQNLNHDAMYWYRQDPGQGLRLIYYSQIVNDFQKGDIAEGYSVSREKKESFPLTVTSAQKNPTAFYLCASSIAQQGLKDFGPGTRLLVL.

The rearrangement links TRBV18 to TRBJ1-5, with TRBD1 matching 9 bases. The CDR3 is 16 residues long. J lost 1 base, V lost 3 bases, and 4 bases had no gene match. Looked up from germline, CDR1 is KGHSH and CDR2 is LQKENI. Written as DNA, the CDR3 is TGTGCCAGCTCACCCCCTACAGGGGGCAGCAATCAGCCCCAGCATTTT. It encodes CASSPPTGGSNQPQHF.

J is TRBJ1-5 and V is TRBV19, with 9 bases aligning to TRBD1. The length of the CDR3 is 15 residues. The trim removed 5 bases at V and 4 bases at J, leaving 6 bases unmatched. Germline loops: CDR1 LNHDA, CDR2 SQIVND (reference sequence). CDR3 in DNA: TGTGCCAGTAGTGCAACAGGGGGCAGGAATCAGCCCCAGCATTTT. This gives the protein CASSATGGRNQPQHF. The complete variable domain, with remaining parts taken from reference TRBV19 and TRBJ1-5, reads DGGITQSPKYLFRKEGQNVTLSCEQNLNHDAMYWYRQDPGQGLRLIYYSQIVNDFQKGDIAEGYSVSREKKESFPLTVTSAQKNPTAFYLCASSATGGRNQPQHFGDGTRLSIL.

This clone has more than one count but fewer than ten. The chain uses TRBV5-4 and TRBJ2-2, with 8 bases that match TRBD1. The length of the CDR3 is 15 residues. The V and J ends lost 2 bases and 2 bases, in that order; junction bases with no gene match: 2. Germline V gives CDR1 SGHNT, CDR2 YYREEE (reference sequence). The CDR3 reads CASSFDRGNTGELFF. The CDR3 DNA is TGTGCCAGCAGCTTTGACAGGGGAAACACCGGGGAGCTGTTTTTT.

The CDR3 coding sequence is TGTGCCAGTACCATAGGGGATTCGAACACTGAAGCTTTCTTT. Residues: CASTIGDSNTEAFF. The chain combines TRBV19 with TRBJ1-1; D possibly corresponds to TRBD1 (5 bases). Trimming stripped 7 bases from V and 1 base from J, with 13 bases between. From germline, CDR1 is LNHDA and CDR2 SQIVND (reference sequence). The CDR3 runs 14 residues. Drawing the rest from reference TRBV19 and TRBJ1-1, the complete variable domain is DGGITQSPKYLFRKEGQNVTLSCEQNLNHDAMYWYRQDPGQGLRLIYYSQIVNDFQKGDIAEGYSVSREKKESFPLTVTSAQKNPTAFYLCASTIGDSNTEAFFGQGTRLTVV.

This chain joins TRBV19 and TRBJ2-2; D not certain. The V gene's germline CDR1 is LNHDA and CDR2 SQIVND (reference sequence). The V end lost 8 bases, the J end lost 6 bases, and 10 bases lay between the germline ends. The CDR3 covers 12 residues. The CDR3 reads CASPKASGELFF. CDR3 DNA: TGTGCCAGTCCAAAAGCCTCCGGGGAGCTGTTTTTT.

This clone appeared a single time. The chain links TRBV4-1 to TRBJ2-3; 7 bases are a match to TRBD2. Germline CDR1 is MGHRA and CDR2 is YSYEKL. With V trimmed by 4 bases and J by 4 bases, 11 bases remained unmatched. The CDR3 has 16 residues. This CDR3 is CASSLPSAGEADTQYF. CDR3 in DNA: TGCGCCAGCAGCCTACCGTCGGCGGGAGAGGCAGATACGCAGTATTTT.

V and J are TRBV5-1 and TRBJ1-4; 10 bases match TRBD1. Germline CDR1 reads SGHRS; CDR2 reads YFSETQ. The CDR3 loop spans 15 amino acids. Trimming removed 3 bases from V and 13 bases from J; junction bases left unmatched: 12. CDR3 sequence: CASSWATGGDHRLFF. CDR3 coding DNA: TGCGCCAGCAGCTGGGCGACAGGGGGCGACCATAGACTGTTTTTT. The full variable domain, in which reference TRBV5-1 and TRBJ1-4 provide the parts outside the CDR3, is KAGVTQTPRYLIKTRGQQVTLSCSPISGHRSVSWYQQTPGQGLQFLFEYFSETQRNKGNFPGRFSGRQFSNSRSEMNVSTLELGDSALYLCASSWATGGDHRLFFGSGTQLSVL.

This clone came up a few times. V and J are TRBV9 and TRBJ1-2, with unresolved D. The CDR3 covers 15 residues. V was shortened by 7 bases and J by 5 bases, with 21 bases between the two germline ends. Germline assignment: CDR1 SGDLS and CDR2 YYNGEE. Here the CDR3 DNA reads TGTGCCAGCGGGGAGGAGCCCGGCGGGCGGTATGGCTACACCTTC. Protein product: CASGEEPGGRYGYTF.